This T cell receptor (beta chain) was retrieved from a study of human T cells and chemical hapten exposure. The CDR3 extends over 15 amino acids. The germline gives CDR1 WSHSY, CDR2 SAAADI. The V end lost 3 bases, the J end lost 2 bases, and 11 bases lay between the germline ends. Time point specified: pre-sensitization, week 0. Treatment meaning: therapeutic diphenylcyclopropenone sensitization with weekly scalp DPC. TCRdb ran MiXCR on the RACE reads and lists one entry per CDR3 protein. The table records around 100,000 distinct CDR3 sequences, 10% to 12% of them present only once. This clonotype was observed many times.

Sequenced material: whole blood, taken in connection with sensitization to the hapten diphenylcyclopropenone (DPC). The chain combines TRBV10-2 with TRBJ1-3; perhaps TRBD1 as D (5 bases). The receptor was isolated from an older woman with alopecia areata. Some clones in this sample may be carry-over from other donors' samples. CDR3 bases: TGCGCCAGCAGTGACGGCGGGGGTGCTGGAAACACCATATATTTT. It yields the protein CASSDGGGAGNTIYF.